Below are 31 T cell receptor beta chains sequenced from a single sample in a study of post-analysis software for immune sequencing data. Built from TCR beta cDNA, the libraries had unique molecular identifiers in them. TCRdb fed the PCR reads into MiXCR, producing one record per CDR3 protein. This table holds 650,000 to 900,000 distinct CDR3 sequences, 35% to 55% found once. No cognate antigen is known for these TCRs. Study-level results: In patients, TRBV5-6, TRBV5-1 and TRBV20-1 belonged to several TRBV segments found more frequently than in controls.

Sequencing was done on a sample of blood. The receptors shown here come from a girl aged 10-17 years with multiple sclerosis.

J is TRBJ1-4 and V is TRBV5-1, with TRBD1 matching over 8 bases. V dropped 7 bases and J dropped 3; count of bases not matched to a gene: 5. The germline CDR1 and CDR2 sequences are SGHRS and YFSETQ. This CDR3 contains 14 residues. The CDR3 nucleotides read TGCGCCAGCGGACCAGGGGGCCCTAATGAAAAACTGTTTTTT. This codes for CASGPGGPNEKLFF.

This chain uses TRBV7-9 with TRBJ2-1; TRBD2 agrees at 8 bases. J gave up 6 bases and V 5 bases, and 9 bases lay outside the gene matches. Germline V CDR1 and CDR2: SEHNR, FQNEAQ (reference sequence). This CDR3 is built from 15 residues. The DNA of the CDR3 is TGTGCCAGCAGCCGGGAGGGTACACTTATCAATGAGCAGTTCTTC. Translating gives CASSREGTLINEQFF.

This rearrangement joins TRBV6-5 to TRBJ1-6; D not certain. This CDR3 has 13 residues. Germline loops: CDR1 MNHEY, CDR2 SVGAGI. The V end lost 1 base, the J end lost 10 bases, and 8 bases lay between the germline ends. The CDR3 DNA sequence: TGTGCCAGCAGTTACTTCCGTGGGTCACCCCTCCACTTT. This gives the protein CASSYFRGSPLHF.

This clonotype has only a few counts. V is TRBV7-2 and J is TRBJ1-2; no clear D. The CDR3 has 17 amino acids. Trimming cost V 1 base and J 5 bases, with 20 bases left between them. Germline V lookup: CDR1 SGHTA, CDR2 FQGNSA. CDR3 nucleotides: TGTGCCAGCAGCTTAGAGGGCCGGGCCCGTCTTGGGTATGGCTACACCTTC. Its translation: CASSLEGRARLGYGYTF.

The chain employs TRBV6-2 or TRBV6-3 and TRBJ2-4; D remains ambiguous. CDR3 length equals 11 residues. In germline, CDR1 is MNHEY, CDR2 SVGEGT. V shed 0 bases and J shed 15 bases, with 9 bases lying between them. CDR3 coding DNA: TGTGCCAGCAGTTACTCGACCCGACTGTACTTC. Encoded protein: CASSYSTRLYF.

The V gene is TRBV6-1, the J gene TRBJ1-2, with a possible D match to TRBD1 (6 bases). The CDR3 covers 14 residues. V lost 5 bases, J lost 12 bases, and 22 bases lay in between. Germline V gene data show CDR1 as MNHNS and CDR2 as SASEGT. In DNA form, the CDR3 reads TGTGCCAGCAGTCCCGGCCCCTCGACAGGCCCAAACACCTTC. This sequence encodes CASSPGPSTGPNTF.

With regard to this clonotype: Likely a read error: the CDR3 ends without its conserved phenylalanine or tryptophan. The limits of the CDR3 on the DNA are not certain, so only TCRdb's listed CDR3 is given. The CDR3 sequence is CASTQVRDRPLYTFGS. This chain joins TRBV28 and TRBJ2-5; TRBD1 is taken as the D call from the table, unchecked against the DNA. The CDR3 has 16 residues if both end residues are counted. In germline, CDR1 is MDHEN, CDR2 SYDVKM.

This clonotype has more than one count but fewer than ten. The chain combines TRBV27 with TRBJ2-7; D is perhaps TRBD1 (5 bases). This CDR3 region has 13 residues. Per the germline V gene, CDR1 is MNHEY and CDR2 is SMNVEV (reference sequence). The V gene lost 5 bases and the J gene lost 1 base, with 9 bases spanning the gap. Here the CDR3 reads CASSIQESYEQYF. DNA of the CDR3: TGTGCCAGCAGTATACAGGAATCCTACGAGCAGTACTTC.

This clonotype has more than one count but fewer than ten. The rearrangement joins TRBV7-8 to TRBJ2-1; a possible D gene is TRBD2 (6 bases). This CDR3 region has 17 residues. Germline CDR1 reads SGHVS; CDR2 reads FQNEAQ. V lost 5 bases and J 0 bases, leaving 17 bases between the germline ends. The CDR3 DNA reads TGTGCCAGCAGCCTTCGACCTTTAGCGGTCTCCTACAATGAGCAGTTCTTC. This encodes CASSLRPLAVSYNEQFF. The whole variable domain, filled in from reference TRBV7-8 and TRBJ2-1, reads GAGVSQSPRYKVAKRGQDVALRCDPISGHVSLFWYQQALGQGPEFLTYFQNEAQLDKSGLPSDRFFAERPEGSVSTLKIQRTQQEDSAVYLCASSLRPLAVSYNEQFFGPGTRLTVL.

The J gene is TRBJ2-1, the V gene TRBV7-9, with TRBD2 as a possible D gene (6 bases). Deletions cut 2 bases from V and 8 bases from J, with 13 bases between. CDR1 and CDR2 (germline): SEHNR, FQNEAQ (reference sequence). The CDR3 is 14 residues long. Here the CDR3 DNA reads TGTGCCAGCAGCTTAACCCGGGAGCTCGATGAGCAGTTCTTC. Protein: CASSLTRELDEQFF.

This clonotype occurred a few times. The chain uses TRBV20-1 and TRBJ2-3; 9 bases agree with TRBD2. There are 15 residues in the CDR3. The ends lost 5 bases at V and 7 bases at J; junction bases unmatched: 13. CDR1 DFQATT and CDR2 SNEGSKA come from the germline V gene (reference sequence). CDR3 region: CSASKAGGLSYTQYF. The DNA of the CDR3 is TGCAGTGCTTCAAAAGCGGGAGGCCTTTCTTATACGCAGTATTTT.

This chain uses TRBV13 with TRBJ2-7; 14 nucleotides agree with TRBD2. V shed 0 bases and J 3 bases; nucleotides not matched to a gene: 4. Germline CDR1 is PRHDT and CDR2 is FYEKMQ (reference sequence). The length of the CDR3 is 17 residues. CDR3 in amino acids: CASSLGRLAGGLYEQYF. In nucleotides, the CDR3 is TGTGCCAGCAGCTTAGGCCGACTAGCGGGAGGGCTCTACGAGCAGTACTTC.

The genes are TRBV20-1 and TRBJ1-4; the D is unclear. The CDR3 has 15 amino acids. Germline lookup yields CDR1 DFQATT and CDR2 SNEGSKA (reference sequence). V was cut by 2 bases and J by 0 bases, with 10 bases left in between. The CDR3 protein is CSARLTDATNEKLFF. DNA for the CDR3: TGCAGTGCTAGACTTACCGATGCAACTAATGAAAAACTGTTTTTT.

The chain uses TRBV5-1 and TRBJ2-1, with a tentative D call TRBD2 (6 bases). Per germline, CDR1 SGHRS and CDR2 YFSETQ. V lost 0 bases, J lost 5 bases, and 18 bases lay in between. The CDR3 spans 17 residues. The CDR3 DNA is TGCGCCAGCAGCTTGGCTGGAGGGCGGGACCTAAACAATGAGCAGTTCTTC. It is translated as CASSLAGGRDLNNEQFF.

This clonotype was found many times. The chain carries TRBV20-1 and TRBJ2-1; TRBD2 aligns across 11 bases. CDR3 length: 16 residues. Looked up from germline, CDR1 is DFQATT and CDR2 is SNEGSKA (reference sequence). Trimming took 3 bases from V and 7 from J; bases not matched to a gene: 11. The CDR3 sequence is CSARVTSGRMGNEQFF. The DNA of the CDR3 is TGCAGTGCTAGGGTCACTAGCGGGAGAATGGGGAATGAGCAGTTCTTC.

This clonotype was seen a few times. The CDR3 DNA reads as TGCGCCAGCAGCTTGATTGGGCTAGCGGGGTCACCGGGTAGCTCCTACAATGAGCAGTTCTTC. Its protein product is CASSLIGLAGSPGSSYNEQFF. The gene calls are TRBV5-1 and TRBJ2-1; 9 bases match TRBD2. Trimming took 1 base from V and 0 from J; bases not matched to a gene: 17. Germline CDR1 is SGHRS and CDR2 is YFSETQ. CDR3 length equals 21 residues.

CDR3 bases: TGTGCCAGCAGCCCCCGGACTAGCGGGATTATGGAGACCCAGTACTTC. This gives the protein CASSPRTSGIMETQYF. The chain links TRBV11-1 to TRBJ2-5; TRBD2 aligns across 12 bases. Germline V gene data show CDR1 as SGHAT and CDR2 as FQDESV (reference sequence). This CDR3 region has 16 residues. After removal of 5 bases from V and 5 bases from J, the junction contained 9 bases not matched to a gene.

A word on this clonotype: A junction end diverges from the germline sequence, so it may reflect a read error. This rearrangement joins TRBV7-9 to TRBJ1-2; TRBD1 might be the D (6 bases). CDR3 length: 16 residues. Germline CDR1 reads SEHNR; CDR2 reads FQNEAQ (reference sequence). The CDR3 bases are TGTGCTAGCAGCCCCCGGACCCTACAGGGAGCCTATGGCTACACCTTC. Residues: CASSPRTLQGAYGYTF.

The chain uses TRBV29-1 and TRBJ2-7; D perhaps matches TRBD1 (6 bases). The CDR3 runs 13 residues. The germline gives CDR1 SQVTM, CDR2 ANQGSEA. V lost 4 bases and J lost 2, with 12 bases in between. In DNA form, the CDR3 reads TGCAGCGTTGCGGTCAGGGACACCTACGAGCAGTACTTC. This translates into CSVAVRDTYEQYF.

This chain uses TRBV11-1 with TRBJ2-1; D call uncertain. The J call could be wrong; TRBJ2-7 is a better fit for the DNA end. Germline lookup yields CDR1 SGHAT and CDR2 FQDESV (reference sequence). The CDR3 spans 17 residues. The CDR3 sequence: CASSLGPPRQASYEQYF. For the CDR3, the DNA is TGTGCCAGCAGCCTAGGGCCGCCGAGGCAGGCATCCTACGAGCAGTACTTC.

The chain has TRBV12-3 or TRBV12-4 and TRBJ2-3, with a tentative D call TRBD1 (6 bases). V gave up 5 bases and J gave up 9 bases, with 12 bases separating them. The CDR3 consists of 12 residues. The CDR3 coding sequence is TGTGCCAGCAGTGATACAGGGCGCACGCAGTATTTT. Translation: CASSDTGRTQYF.

This clonotype appeared a few times. This chain joins TRBV29-1 and TRBJ2-3, with 15 nucleotides matching TRBD2. The germline gives CDR1 SQVTM, CDR2 ANQGSEA. The CDR3 spans 15 residues. V lost 6 bases and J lost 5; bases outside the gene matches: 6. The CDR3 DNA reads as TGCAGCGTGTTGGGGGGACTAGCGGGAGGAGATACGCAGTATTTT. Translation: CSVLGGLAGGDTQYF.

The chain joins TRBV7-3 to TRBJ2-5, with D hard to call. The DNA end favors TRBJ2-7, so the J call may be wrong. This CDR3 spans 15 amino acids. CDR1 is SGHTA, CDR2 FQGTGA, per germline. The CDR3 is CASSLRSDGPYEQYF. The CDR3, as DNA: TGTGCCAGCAGCTTACGGTCTGATGGGCCCTACGAGCAGTACTTC.

The rearrangement uses TRBV10-3 and TRBJ1-2; no firm D call. The CDR3 contains 14 residues. With 3 bases removed from V and 1 base from J, the gap between germline ends came to 9 bases. From germline, CDR1 is ENHRY and CDR2 SYGVKD. The CDR3 nucleotides read TGTGCCATCAGTGAATTAGCGGGTAACTATGGCTACACCTTC. Translation gives CAISELAGNYGYTF.

V is TRBV5-1 and J is TRBJ2-4; 10 bases map to TRBD2. The J call may be in error: the DNA end matches TRBJ2-7 better. This CDR3 comprises 16 residues. Germline V gene lookup returns CDR1 SGHRS and CDR2 YFSETQ. This chain's CDR3 is CASSLAGLAASYEQYF. CDR3 bases: TGCGCCAGCAGCTTGGCTGGACTAGCGGCTTCCTACGAGCAGTACTTC.

CDR3 sequence: CASSQDQGPSDSYEQYF. The CDR3 DNA follows: TGCGCCAGCAGCCAAGATCAAGGGCCTAGCGACTCCTACGAGCAGTACTTC. This chain joins TRBV4-1 and TRBJ2-7, with D perhaps matching TRBD2 (6 bases). The V and J ends lost 0 bases and 0 bases respectively, with 15 bases between them. The CDR3 covers 17 residues. Germline loops: CDR1 MGHRA, CDR2 YSYEKL.

The chain recombines TRBV9 with TRBJ2-7; possible D gene TRBD2, 6 bases. The CDR3 has 15 residues. Trimming took off 0 bases at V and 3 bases at J, with 13 bases between the two ends. Germline V gene lookup returns CDR1 SGDLS and CDR2 YYNGEE. The CDR3 here is CASSVEASVNYEQYF. Here the CDR3 DNA reads TGTGCCAGCAGCGTAGAGGCTAGCGTTAACTACGAGCAGTACTTC.

This rearrangement joins TRBV20-1 to TRBJ1-5; the D gene is possibly TRBD1 (6 bases). Germline V lookup: CDR1 DFQATT, CDR2 SNEGSKA (reference sequence). Trimming removed 6 bases from V and 1 base from J, with 10 bases in between. CDR3 length: 13 residues. CDR3: CSALDRSNQPQHF. The CDR3 region has the DNA TGCAGTGCCCTAGACAGGAGCAATCAGCCCCAGCATTTT.

This clonotype turned up a few times. V is TRBV7-9 and J is TRBJ2-1, with TRBD2 matching 7 bases. The ends lost 2 bases at V and 8 bases at J; junction bases unmatched: 9. Looked up from germline, CDR1 is SEHNR and CDR2 is FQNEAQ (reference sequence). CDR3 size: 15 residues. This chain's CDR3 is CASSLPSGRGDEQFF. In DNA, the CDR3 is TGTGCCAGCAGCTTACCCTCGGGGAGGGGCGATGAGCAGTTCTTC.

The chain links TRBV11-1 to TRBJ2-3; D perhaps matches TRBD2 (5 bases). The CDR3 is 17 residues long. Germline V gene data show CDR1 as SGHAT and CDR2 as FQDESV (reference sequence). V lost 5 bases and J 1 base, leaving 19 bases between the germline ends. CDR3 coding DNA: TGTGCCAGCAGCACCGAGTGGGATGAGGGCGGCACAGATACGCAGTATTTT. Encoded protein: CASSTEWDEGGTDTQYF.

The chain recombines TRBV12-3 or TRBV12-4 with TRBJ2-1; 14 nucleotides line up with TRBD2. The CDR3 totals 15 residues. J lost 7 bases, V lost 7 bases, and 6 bases had no gene match. The CDR3 region has the DNA TGTGCCAGCATCGGGACTAGCGGGAGAGCAAATGAGCAGTTCTTC. Its translation is CASIGTSGRANEQFF.